This T cell receptor beta chain was captured by sequencing in a study of T cell changes during pregnancy in multiple sclerosis. The CDR3 contains 13 residues. V was pared by 6 bases and J by 10 bases, with 16 bases between. CDR1 and CDR2 (germline): MNHEY, SVGAGI. Some clones are missing from TCRdb's copy, which holds only in-frame ones; the method was immunoSEQ multiplex PCR. The sample yields about 68,000 clones, 91% seen once. This TCR derives from a female donor with multiple sclerosis, enrolled in a pregnancy study. Specimen: peripheral blood, collected in the first trimester of pregnancy. The J gene is TRBJ2-1, the V gene TRBV6-5; D remains unclear. For the CDR3, the DNA is TGTGCCAGCAGCCCCTTTCGACTGGCGGAGCAGTTCTTC. Amino acids: CASSPFRLAEQFF.